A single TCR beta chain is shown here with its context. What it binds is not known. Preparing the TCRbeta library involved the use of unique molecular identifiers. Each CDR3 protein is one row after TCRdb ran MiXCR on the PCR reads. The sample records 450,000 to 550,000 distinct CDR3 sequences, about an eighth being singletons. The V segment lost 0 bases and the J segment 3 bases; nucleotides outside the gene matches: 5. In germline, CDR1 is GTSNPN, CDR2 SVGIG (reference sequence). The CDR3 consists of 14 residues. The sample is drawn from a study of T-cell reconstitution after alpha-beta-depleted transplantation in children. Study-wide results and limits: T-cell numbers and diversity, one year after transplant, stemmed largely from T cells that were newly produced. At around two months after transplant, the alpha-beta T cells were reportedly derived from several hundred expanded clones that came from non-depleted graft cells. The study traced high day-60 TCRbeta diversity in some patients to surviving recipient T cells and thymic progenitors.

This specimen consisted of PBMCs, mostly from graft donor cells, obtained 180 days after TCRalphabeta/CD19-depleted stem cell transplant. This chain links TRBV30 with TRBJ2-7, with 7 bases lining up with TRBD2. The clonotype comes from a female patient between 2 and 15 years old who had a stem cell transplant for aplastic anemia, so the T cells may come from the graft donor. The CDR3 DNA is TGTGCCTGGAGTGTAATCGGGGGGAGCTACGAGCAGTACTTC. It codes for CAWSVIGGSYEQYF.